These 25 T cell receptor beta chains were sequenced from one sample in a study of cytomegalovirus exposure and HLA in healthy donors (dated by TCRdb to the late 2010s). Libraries were constructed by the immunoSEQ multiplex PCR assay. For the multiplex PCR, a mixture combining 60 forward primers for TCR Vbeta segments and 13 reverse primers for TCR Jbeta segments was used. The table was pulled from immuneACCESS by TCRdb, which kept in-frame rearrangements only. Such tables lose some clones; where checked, under half of the loss comes from unresolved V genes, and the rest has no known cause. The sample data list 130,000 or so clones, and roughly four fifths of these were observed just once. 1.5% to 2% of the sample is in the top ten clones. The sequenced sample consisted of PBMCs. The receptors here all came from a woman aged 35 to 49 in good health and CMV-seronegative.

This chain links TRBV9 with TRBJ2-5; TRBD1 matches at 7 bases. Matching the DNA end better, TRBJ2-7 makes the J call doubtful. Per the germline V gene, CDR1 is SGDLS and CDR2 is YYNGEE. The CDR3 covers 13 residues. The CDR3 protein is CASSVLSGGEQYF. The CDR3 nucleotides are TGTGCCAGCAGCGTTCTATCAGGGGGCGAGCAGTACTTC.

Here the CDR3 DNA reads TGTGCCAGCAGTGAACAGGTAAACACTGAAGCTTTCTTT. Translated: CASSEQVNTEAFF. The chain joins TRBV6-4 to TRBJ1-1; tentatively, D is TRBD1 (5 bases). Per the germline V gene, CDR1 is MRHNA and CDR2 is SNTAGT. CDR3 length equals 13 residues. V was cut by 3 bases and J by 2 bases, with 7 bases left in between.

This clone was counted between two and nine times. The chain has TRBV6-6 and TRBJ1-2; D not certain. V was cut by 6 bases and J by 3 bases, with 11 bases left in between. The germline V gene has CDR1 MNHNY and CDR2 SVGAGI (reference sequence). The CDR3 is 13 amino acids. CDR3 nucleotides: TGTGCCAGCAGGGTGGCCCCGTACTATGGCTACACCTTC. It specifies CASRVAPYYGYTF.

The V and J genes are TRBV5-4 and TRBJ1-5, with 8 bases fitting TRBD1. This CDR3 spans 16 amino acids. Per germline, CDR1 SGHNT and CDR2 YYREEE (reference sequence). V gave up 4 bases and J gave up 5 bases; unmatched junction bases: 11. CDR3 sequence (DNA): TGTGCCAGCAGCACCGGACAGGGAGAAGGCCATCAGCCCCAGCATTTT. This encodes CASSTGQGEGHQPQHF.

The table lists this clone with a few counts. This rearrangement joins TRBV28 to TRBJ1-4, with 7 bases aligning to TRBD1. The V gene end was trimmed by 5 bases and the J gene end by 12 bases; junction bases not matched to a gene: 3. The CDR3 is made up of 11 amino acids. Germline V gives CDR1 MDHEN, CDR2 SYDVKM. Here the CDR3 reads CASSHQGELFF. The CDR3, as DNA: TGTGCCAGCAGTCACCAGGGGGAACTGTTTTTT.

The rearrangement links TRBV7-2 to TRBJ1-1; a possible D gene is TRBD1 (5 bases). CDR3 length: 14 amino acids. Trimming left V 5 bases short and J 4 bases short, with 14 bases between. Germline V lookup: CDR1 SGHTA, CDR2 FQGNSA. CDR3 residues: CASSANVQVTEAFF. The CDR3 nucleotides are TGTGCCAGCAGCGCGAACGTACAGGTCACTGAAGCTTTCTTT.

The chain carries TRBV4-3 and TRBJ2-7, with 7 positions matching TRBD2. Trimming took 0 bases from V and 0 from J; bases not matched to a gene: 8. This CDR3 is built from 17 residues. Germline values: CDR1 LGHNA, CDR2 YSLEER. CDR3 loop: CASSQDQLAGYSYEQYF. For the CDR3, the DNA is TGCGCCAGCAGCCAAGATCAGTTAGCGGGTTACTCCTACGAGCAGTACTTC.

The chain couples TRBV28 to TRBJ1-2; TRBD1 is a possible D gene (6 bases). The germline gives CDR1 MDHEN, CDR2 SYDVKM. The CDR3 totals 14 residues. V was pared by 6 bases and J by 3 bases, with 14 bases between. CDR3 amino acids: CASRAQGEDYGYTF. CDR3 coding DNA: TGTGCCAGCAGGGCACAGGGAGAAGACTATGGCTACACCTTC.

J is TRBJ1-1 and V is TRBV27, with a possible D match to TRBD1 (6 bases). V was pared by 3 bases and J by 5 bases, with 10 bases between. The CDR3 runs 13 residues. Germline loops: CDR1 MNHEY, CDR2 SMNVEV (reference sequence). The CDR3 DNA sequence: TGTGCCAGCAGTTTGGGGGCGGAGACTGAAGCTTTCTTT. Amino acids: CASSLGAETEAFF.

The V call is TRBV11-2, the J call TRBJ1-3; tentatively, D is TRBD1 (5 bases). Germline V gene data show CDR1 as SGHAT and CDR2 as FQNNGV. The CDR3 runs 15 residues. Trimming stripped 4 bases from V and 0 bases from J, with 10 bases between. The CDR3 region has the DNA TGTGCCAGCAGCTCCTCCGACAGCTCTGGAAACACCATATATTTT. Translated: CASSSSDSSGNTIYF. The full variable domain, completed using reference TRBV11-2 and TRBJ1-3, is EAGVAQSPRYKIIEKRQSVAFWCNPISGHATLYWYQQILGQGPKLLIQFQNNGVVDDSQLPKDRFSAERLKGVDSTLKIQPAKLEDSAVYLCASSSSDSSGNTIYFGEGSWLTVV.

The chain joins TRBV7-3 to TRBJ2-7; 9 bases fit TRBD1. The CDR3 sequence is 15 residues long. The germline V gene encodes CDR1 SGHTA and CDR2 FQGTGA. After removal of 5 bases from V and 7 bases from J, the junction contained 12 bases not matched to a gene. CDR3 protein: CASSEQGAFYGEQYF. CDR3 sequence (DNA): TGTGCCAGCAGCGAACAGGGGGCTTTCTACGGAGAGCAGTACTTC.

This clone was observed a few times. V is TRBV6-1 and J is TRBJ1-5; tentatively, D is TRBD1 (6 bases). V was pared by 7 bases and J by 6 bases, with 13 bases between. Per germline, CDR1 MNHNS and CDR2 SASEGT. There are 13 residues in the CDR3. The CDR3 reads CASNGGRSQPQHF. The CDR3 DNA reads as TGTGCCAGCAACGGGGGGCGGAGTCAGCCCCAGCATTTT.

This sequence joins TRBV10-1 and TRBJ2-1; D might be TRBD2 (5 bases). Germline lookup yields CDR1 WNHNN and CDR2 SYGVQD (reference sequence). Trimming removed 3 bases at V and 2 bases at J, with 17 bases between. CDR3 size: 17 residues. CDR3 amino acids: CASSDVFRDHTYNEQFF. The CDR3 DNA reads TGCGCCAGCAGTGATGTCTTCCGGGATCATACCTACAATGAGCAGTTCTTC.

This chain uses TRBV15 with TRBJ2-3; a possible D gene is TRBD2 (5 bases). This CDR3 spans 17 amino acids. The germline V gene encodes CDR1 LNHNV and CDR2 YYDKDF (reference sequence). Trimming cost V 1 base and J 2 bases, with 16 bases left between them. The DNA of the CDR3 is TGTGCCACCAGCAGAGGAACGAGCGGTGGGTACACAGATACGCAGTATTTT. This sequence encodes CATSRGTSGGYTDTQYF.

CDR3 nucleotides: TGTGCCAGCAGTTCTTGGGGGAGGTCGAACACCGGGGAGCTGTTTTTT. This gives the protein CASSSWGRSNTGELFF. The gene calls are TRBV27 and TRBJ2-2; TRBD2 might be the D (6 bases). The CDR3 runs to 16 residues. Germline CDR1 reads MNHEY; CDR2 reads SMNVEV (reference sequence). Trimming pared 4 bases from V and 0 bases from J, leaving 12 bases between.

This sequence joins TRBV7-7 and TRBJ2-1; 10 nucleotides agree with TRBD2. Germline V gene data show CDR1 as SSHAT and CDR2 as FNYEAQ (reference sequence). J was trimmed by 4 bases and V by 1 base; bases with no gene match: 1. This CDR3 has 15 residues. The CDR3 coding sequence is TGTGCCAGCAGCTTAGGGACTAGCGGTTACAATGAGCAGTTCTTC. It yields the protein CASSLGTSGYNEQFF.

This clone came up once. The chain carries TRBV27 and TRBJ2-5; TRBD1 agrees at 9 bases. The CDR3 sequence is 17 residues long. Trimming removed 5 bases from V and 9 bases from J; junction bases left unmatched: 19. Germline V gives CDR1 MNHEY, CDR2 SMNVEV (reference sequence). CDR3 loop: CASSLSADTGGRGAQYF. CDR3 DNA sequence: TGTGCCAGCAGTCTCTCGGCCGACACAGGGGGCCGGGGGGCCCAGTACTTC.

V and J are TRBV19 and TRBJ2-1; TRBD2 is a possible D gene (6 bases). CDR3 length equals 15 residues. The V gene lost 10 bases and the J gene lost 2 bases, with 18 bases spanning the gap. The germline V gene has CDR1 LNHDA and CDR2 SQIVND (reference sequence). The CDR3 loop is CATGDFLGPYNEQFF. The CDR3 region has the DNA TGTGCCACGGGGGATTTCTTAGGACCCTACAATGAGCAGTTCTTC.

The chain uses TRBV10-3 and TRBJ2-4, with D perhaps matching TRBD2 (5 bases). The CDR3 runs to 15 residues. Germline V gene sequence: CDR1 ENHRY, CDR2 SYGVKD. V lost 9 bases to trimming and J lost 0 bases, with 15 bases between them. CDR3 amino acids: CAIRTPSGAKNIQYF. Here the CDR3 DNA reads TGTGCCATTCGGACTCCAAGTGGAGCCAAAAACATTCAGTACTTC.

The gene calls are TRBV13 and TRBJ2-7; D is possibly TRBD1 (6 bases). The germline V gene has CDR1 PRHDT and CDR2 FYEKMQ (reference sequence). The V and J ends lost 3 bases and 6 bases respectively, with 9 bases between them. The CDR3 is 12 residues long. The CDR3 nucleotides read TGTGCCAGCAGCTTTGCAGGGGTCGAGCAGTACTTC. Its translation: CASSFAGVEQYF.

V gene TRBV6-1 combines with J gene TRBJ2-7; D is undetermined. Germline CDR1 MNHNS, CDR2 SASEGT. The V end was cut by 5 bases, the J end by 2 bases, with 10 bases between. The CDR3 extends over 13 amino acids. Written as DNA, the CDR3 is TGTGCCAGCAGTTTAGCCCTAACCTACGAGCAGTACTTC. Translated, it gives CASSLALTYEQYF.

The rearrangement links TRBV27 to TRBJ2-2; the D gene is possibly TRBD1 (6 bases). Germline V gene sequence: CDR1 MNHEY, CDR2 SMNVEV (reference sequence). V was pared by 5 bases and J by 6 bases, with 19 bases between. The CDR3 has 16 amino acids. The CDR3 DNA reads TGTGCCAGCAGTCGCGCTTACAGGGTTGTGGCCGGGGAGCTGTTTTTT. This codes for CASSRAYRVVAGELFF.

The rearrangement uses TRBV28 and TRBJ1-2, with TRBD1 matching 9 bases. Germline-derived CDR1 and CDR2 are MDHEN and SYDVKM. The CDR3 is made up of 16 amino acids. The V gene end was trimmed by 5 bases and the J gene end by 3 bases; junction bases not matched to a gene: 10. CDR3 loop: CASSLASGQGYYGYTF. The CDR3 bases are TGTGCCAGCAGTCTGGCCTCGGGACAGGGATACTATGGCTACACCTTC.

The sample holds one count of this clone. Written as DNA, the CDR3 is TGTGCCAGCAGCTCTGCTAGCGGCACTAGCACAGATACGCAGTATTTT. Protein product: CASSSASGTSTDTQYF. This chain links TRBV5-4 with TRBJ2-3, with 7 bases identical to TRBD2. CDR1 is SGHNT and CDR2 is YYREEE in the germline V gene (reference sequence). The CDR3 loop spans 16 amino acids. V lost 3 bases and J lost 0; bases outside the gene matches: 7.

The rearrangement links TRBV30 to TRBJ2-5; 11 positions match TRBD2. Germline loops: CDR1 GTSNPN, CDR2 SVGIG (reference sequence). Unmatched junction bases numbered 4, after V lost 0 bases and J lost 4 bases. This CDR3 comprises 15 residues. The CDR3 reads CAWSVKLAGVETQYF. CDR3 DNA sequence: TGTGCCTGGAGTGTAAAACTAGCGGGAGTAGAGACCCAGTACTTC.